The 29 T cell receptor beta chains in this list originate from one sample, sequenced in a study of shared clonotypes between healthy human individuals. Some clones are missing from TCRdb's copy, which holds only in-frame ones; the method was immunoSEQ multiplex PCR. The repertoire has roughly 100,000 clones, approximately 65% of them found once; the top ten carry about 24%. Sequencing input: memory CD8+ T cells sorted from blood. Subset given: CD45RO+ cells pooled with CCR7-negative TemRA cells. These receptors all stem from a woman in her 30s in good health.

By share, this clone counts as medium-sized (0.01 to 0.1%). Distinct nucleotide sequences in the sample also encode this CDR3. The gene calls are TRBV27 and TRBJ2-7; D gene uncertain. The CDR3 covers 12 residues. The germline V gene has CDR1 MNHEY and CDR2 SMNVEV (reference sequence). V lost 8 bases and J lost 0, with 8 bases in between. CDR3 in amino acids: CASYSSSYEQYF. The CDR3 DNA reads TGTGCCAGCTACTCCAGCTCCTACGAGCAGTACTTC.

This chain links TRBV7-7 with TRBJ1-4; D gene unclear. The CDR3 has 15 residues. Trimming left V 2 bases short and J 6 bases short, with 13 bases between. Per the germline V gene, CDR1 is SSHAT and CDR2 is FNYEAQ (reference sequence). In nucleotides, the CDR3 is TGTGCCAGCAGCTTAACCCGGGCCGAGGATGAAAAACTGTTTTTT. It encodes CASSLTRAEDEKLFF.

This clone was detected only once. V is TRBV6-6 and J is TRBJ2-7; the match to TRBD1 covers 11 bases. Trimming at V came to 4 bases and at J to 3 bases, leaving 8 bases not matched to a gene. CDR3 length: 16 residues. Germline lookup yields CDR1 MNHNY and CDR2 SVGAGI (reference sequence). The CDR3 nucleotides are TGTGCCAGCAGTTCGTCCCGGGACAGGGGGTTCTACGAGCAGTACTTC. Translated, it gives CASSSSRDRGFYEQYF.

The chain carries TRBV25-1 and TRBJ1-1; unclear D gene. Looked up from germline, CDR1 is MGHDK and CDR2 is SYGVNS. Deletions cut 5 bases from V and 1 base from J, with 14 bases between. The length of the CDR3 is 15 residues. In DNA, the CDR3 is TGTGCCAGCAGTCCACGACATAGGCCGAACACTGAAGCTTTCTTT. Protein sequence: CASSPRHRPNTEAFF.

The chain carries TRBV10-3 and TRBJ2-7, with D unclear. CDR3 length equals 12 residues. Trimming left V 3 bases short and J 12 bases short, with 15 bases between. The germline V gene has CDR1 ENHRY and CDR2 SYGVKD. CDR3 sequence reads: CAISDSWTSRYF. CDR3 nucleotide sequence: TGTGCCATCAGTGATTCTTGGACGTCGCGGTACTTC.

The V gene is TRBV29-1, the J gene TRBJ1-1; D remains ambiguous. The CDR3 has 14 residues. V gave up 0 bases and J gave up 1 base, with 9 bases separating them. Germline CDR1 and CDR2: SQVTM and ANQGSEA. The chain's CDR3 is CSVEDPRKNTEAFF. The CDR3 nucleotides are TGCAGCGTTGAAGATCCTCGGAAGAACACTGAAGCTTTCTTT.

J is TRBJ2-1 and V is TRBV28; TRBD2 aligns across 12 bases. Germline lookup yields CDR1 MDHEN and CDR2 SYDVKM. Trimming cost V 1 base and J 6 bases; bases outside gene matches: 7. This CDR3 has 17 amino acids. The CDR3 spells CASSLYSASGRANEQFF. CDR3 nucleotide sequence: TGTGCCAGCAGTTTATACTCCGCTAGCGGGAGGGCCAATGAGCAGTTCTTC.

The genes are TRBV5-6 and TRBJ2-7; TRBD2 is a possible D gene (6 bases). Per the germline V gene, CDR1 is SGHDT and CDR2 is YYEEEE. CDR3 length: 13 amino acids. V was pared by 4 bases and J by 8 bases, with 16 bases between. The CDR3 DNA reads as TGTGCCAGCAGCCCGGGAGTAACCAGCCAGCAGTACTTC. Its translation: CASSPGVTSQQYF.

For the CDR3, the DNA is TGTGCCAGCATGATCCAGACAGGTTATACCGGGGAGCTGTTTTTT. Its protein is CASMIQTGYTGELFF. The chain couples TRBV6-1 to TRBJ2-2, with D perhaps TRBD1 (6 bases). Germline CDR1 reads MNHNS; CDR2 reads SASEGT. This CDR3 is 15 amino acids long. V lost 7 bases to trimming and J lost 5 bases, with 17 bases between them.

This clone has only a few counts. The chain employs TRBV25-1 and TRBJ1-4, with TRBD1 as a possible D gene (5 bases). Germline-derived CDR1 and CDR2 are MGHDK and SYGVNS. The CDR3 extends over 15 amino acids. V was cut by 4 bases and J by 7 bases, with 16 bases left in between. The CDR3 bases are TGTGCCAGCAGTGGGACCGGGACGGTGGGTGAAAAACTGTTTTTT. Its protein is CASSGTGTVGEKLFF.

CDR3 amino acids: CASSLLDRSYGYTF. CDR3 in DNA: TGTGCCAGCAGCTTATTGGACAGATCCTATGGCTACACCTTC. The chain employs TRBV7-9 and TRBJ1-2; the D gene is possibly TRBD1 (6 bases). Germline V CDR1 and CDR2: SEHNR, FQNEAQ (reference sequence). This CDR3 has 14 amino acids. Between the trimmed V and J ends, which lost 2 bases and 4 bases, there was a span of 11 bases.

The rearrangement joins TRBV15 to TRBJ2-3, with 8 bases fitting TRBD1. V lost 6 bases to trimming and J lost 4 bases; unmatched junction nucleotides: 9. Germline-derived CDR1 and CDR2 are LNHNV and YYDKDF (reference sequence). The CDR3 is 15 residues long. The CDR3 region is CATSYGQGGSDTQYF. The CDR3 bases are TGTGCCACCAGTTACGGACAGGGAGGCTCAGATACGCAGTATTTT.

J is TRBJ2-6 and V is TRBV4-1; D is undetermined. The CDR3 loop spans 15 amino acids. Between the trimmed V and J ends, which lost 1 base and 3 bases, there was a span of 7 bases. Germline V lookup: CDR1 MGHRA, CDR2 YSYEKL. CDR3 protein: CASSQVRVGANVLTF. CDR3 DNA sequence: TGCGCCAGCAGCCAAGTAAGGGTTGGGGCCAACGTCCTGACTTTC.

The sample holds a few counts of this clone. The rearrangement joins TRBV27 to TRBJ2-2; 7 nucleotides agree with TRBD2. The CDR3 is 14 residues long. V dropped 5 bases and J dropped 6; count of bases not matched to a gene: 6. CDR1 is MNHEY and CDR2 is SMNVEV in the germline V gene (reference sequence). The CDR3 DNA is TGTGCCAGCAGTCCCAGCGGGAAGGCCGGGGAGCTGTTTTTT. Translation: CASSPSGKAGELFF.

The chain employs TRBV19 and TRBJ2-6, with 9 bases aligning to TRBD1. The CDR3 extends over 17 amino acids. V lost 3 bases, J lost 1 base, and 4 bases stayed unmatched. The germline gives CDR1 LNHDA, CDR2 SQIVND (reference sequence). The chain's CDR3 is CASSMGQGISGANVLTF. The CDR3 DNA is TGTGCCAGTAGTATGGGACAGGGTATTTCTGGGGCCAACGTCCTGACTTTC.

In nucleotides, the CDR3 is TGTGCCAGCAGCGTCCGGGACAACTATAATTCACCCCTCCACTTT. Amino acid sequence: CASSVRDNYNSPLHF. The V call is TRBV7-2, the J call TRBJ1-6; tentative D call: TRBD1 (6 bases). The CDR3 runs to 15 residues. Trimming took 5 bases from V and 3 from J, leaving 11 bases between them. CDR1 is SGHTA, CDR2 FQGNSA, per germline.

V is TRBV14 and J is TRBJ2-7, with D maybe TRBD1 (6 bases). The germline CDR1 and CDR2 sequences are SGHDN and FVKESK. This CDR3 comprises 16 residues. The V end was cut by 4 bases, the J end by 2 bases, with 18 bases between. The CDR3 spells CASSRLGYREAYEQYF. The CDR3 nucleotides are TGTGCCAGCAGCCGGCTGGGTTACAGGGAAGCCTACGAGCAGTACTTC.

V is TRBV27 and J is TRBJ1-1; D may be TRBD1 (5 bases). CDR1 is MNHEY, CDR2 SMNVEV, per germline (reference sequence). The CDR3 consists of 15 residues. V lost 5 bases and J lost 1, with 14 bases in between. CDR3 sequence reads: CASSEAIGGNTEAFF. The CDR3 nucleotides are TGTGCCAGCAGTGAAGCGATTGGGGGGAACACTGAAGCTTTCTTT.

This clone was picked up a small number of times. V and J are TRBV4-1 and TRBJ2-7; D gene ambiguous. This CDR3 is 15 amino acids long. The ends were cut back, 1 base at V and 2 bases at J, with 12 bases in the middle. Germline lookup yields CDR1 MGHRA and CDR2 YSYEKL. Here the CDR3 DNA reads TGCGCCAGCAGCCAAGTAGGCATATCTGCCTACGAGCAGTACTTC. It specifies CASSQVGISAYEQYF.

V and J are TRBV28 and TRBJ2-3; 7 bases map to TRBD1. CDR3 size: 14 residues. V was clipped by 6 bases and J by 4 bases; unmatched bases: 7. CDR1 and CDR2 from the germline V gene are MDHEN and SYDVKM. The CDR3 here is CASRRQGAADTQYF. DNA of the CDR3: TGTGCCAGCAGAAGACAGGGAGCGGCAGATACGCAGTATTTT.

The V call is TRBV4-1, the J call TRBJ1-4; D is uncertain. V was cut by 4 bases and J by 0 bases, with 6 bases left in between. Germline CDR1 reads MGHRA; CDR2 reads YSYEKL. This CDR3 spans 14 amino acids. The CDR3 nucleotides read TGCGCCAGCAGCCGGGGTGCAACTAATGAAAAACTGTTTTTT. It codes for CASSRGATNEKLFF.

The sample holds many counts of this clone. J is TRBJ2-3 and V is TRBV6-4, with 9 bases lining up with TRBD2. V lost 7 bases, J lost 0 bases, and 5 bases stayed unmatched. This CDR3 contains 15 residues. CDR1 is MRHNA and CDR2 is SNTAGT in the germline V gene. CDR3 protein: CASTPTSGSTDTQYF. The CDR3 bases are TGTGCCAGCACCCCGACTAGCGGAAGCACAGATACGCAGTATTTT.

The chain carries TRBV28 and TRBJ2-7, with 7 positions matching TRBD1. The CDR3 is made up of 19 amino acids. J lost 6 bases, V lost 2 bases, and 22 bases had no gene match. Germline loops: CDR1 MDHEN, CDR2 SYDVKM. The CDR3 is CASSLLPMGASGQLGEQYF. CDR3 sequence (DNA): TGTGCCAGCAGTTTACTCCCAATGGGAGCCTCGGGACAGCTAGGCGAGCAGTACTTC.

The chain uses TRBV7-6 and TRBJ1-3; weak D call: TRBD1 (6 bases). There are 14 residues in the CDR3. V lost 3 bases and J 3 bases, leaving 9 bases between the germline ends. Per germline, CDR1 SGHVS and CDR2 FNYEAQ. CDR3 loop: CASSLGGGGNTIYF. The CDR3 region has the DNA TGTGCCAGCAGCTTGGGGGGCGGTGGAAACACCATATATTTT.

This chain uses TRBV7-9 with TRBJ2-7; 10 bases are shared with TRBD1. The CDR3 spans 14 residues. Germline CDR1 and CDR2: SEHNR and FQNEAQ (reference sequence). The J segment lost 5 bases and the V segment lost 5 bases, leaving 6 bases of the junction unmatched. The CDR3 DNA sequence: TGTGCCAGCAGCGGGGGACAGGGGACCGACGAGCAGTACTTC. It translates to CASSGGQGTDEQYF.

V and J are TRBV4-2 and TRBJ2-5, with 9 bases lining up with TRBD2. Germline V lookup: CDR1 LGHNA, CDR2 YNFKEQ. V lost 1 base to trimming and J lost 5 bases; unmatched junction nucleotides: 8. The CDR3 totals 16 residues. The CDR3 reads CASSQVSSGTGETQYF. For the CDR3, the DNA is TGTGCCAGCAGCCAAGTCTCTAGCGGGACTGGGGAGACCCAGTACTTC.

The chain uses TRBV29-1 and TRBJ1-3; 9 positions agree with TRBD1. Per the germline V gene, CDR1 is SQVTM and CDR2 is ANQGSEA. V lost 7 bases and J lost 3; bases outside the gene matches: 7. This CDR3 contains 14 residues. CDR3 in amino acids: CSAHRTGVGNTIYF. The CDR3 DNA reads TGCAGCGCCCACCGGACAGGGGTTGGAAACACCATATATTTT.

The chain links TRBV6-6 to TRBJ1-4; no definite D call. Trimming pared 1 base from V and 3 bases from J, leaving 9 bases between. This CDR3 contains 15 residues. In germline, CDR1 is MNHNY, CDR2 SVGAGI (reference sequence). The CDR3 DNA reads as TGTGCCAGCAGTTACTTTCCGGGATCTAATGAAAAACTGTTTTTT. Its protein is CASSYFPGSNEKLFF.

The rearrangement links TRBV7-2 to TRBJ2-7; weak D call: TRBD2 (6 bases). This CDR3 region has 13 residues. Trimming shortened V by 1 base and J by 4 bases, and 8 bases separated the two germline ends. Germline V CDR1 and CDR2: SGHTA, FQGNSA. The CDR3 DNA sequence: TGTGCCAGCAGCTTAGAGGCGGGATACGAGCAGTACTTC. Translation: CASSLEAGYEQYF.